A single sample gave rise to the 3 T cell receptor beta chains below, sequenced in a study of cytomegalovirus exposure and HLA in healthy donors. Primers: 60 Vbeta forward and 13 Jbeta reverse. Only in-frame clones appear in the TCRdb table, and some are missing; sequencing was by immunoSEQ multiplex PCR. The sample shows approximately 150,000 clones, around 80% of them seen only once. Sequencing was done on a sample of PBMCs. These receptors all come from a middle-aged woman in good health and CMV-seronegative.

To note about this clone: Relative to the germline gene, one junction end is altered; a read error may explain this. The chain uses TRBV7-2 and TRBJ2-1; TRBD2 is a possible D gene (6 bases). CDR3 length: 14 residues. Germline lookup yields CDR1 SGHTA and CDR2 FQGNSA. The CDR3 loop reads CASSKEPGTPLMLF. The CDR3 coding sequence is TGTGCCAGCAGCAAGGAACCGGGGACTCCCCTTATGCTCTTC.

This clone was seen just once. The chain is built from TRBV7-8 and TRBJ1-4; the D gene is possibly TRBD1 (6 bases). Germline V CDR1 and CDR2: SGHVS, FQNEAQ. The CDR3 loop spans 16 amino acids. The germline V and J ends were trimmed by 5 bases and 2 bases, with 15 bases remaining between them. The CDR3 nucleotides are TGTGCCAGCAGCCGAGGTCCCAGGGGTACTAATGAAAAACTGTTTTTT. This sequence encodes CASSRGPRGTNEKLFF. Looking up the rest from reference TRBV7-8 and TRBJ1-4 gives the full variable domain: GAGVSQSPRYKVAKRGQDVALRCDPISGHVSLFWYQQALGQGPEFLTYFQNEAQLDKSGLPSDRFFAERPEGSVSTLKIQRTQQEDSAVYLCASSRGPRGTNEKLFFGSGTQLSVL.

This chain uses TRBV19 with TRBJ1-2; TRBD1 matches at 8 bases. The CDR3 contains 16 residues. V dropped 6 bases and J dropped 5; count of bases not matched to a gene: 14. Germline-derived CDR1 and CDR2 are LNHDA and SQIVND (reference sequence). CDR3 protein: CASSTTRQGRPYGYTF. CDR3 DNA: TGTGCCAGTAGCACGACTCGACAGGGGCGACCGTATGGCTACACCTTC.